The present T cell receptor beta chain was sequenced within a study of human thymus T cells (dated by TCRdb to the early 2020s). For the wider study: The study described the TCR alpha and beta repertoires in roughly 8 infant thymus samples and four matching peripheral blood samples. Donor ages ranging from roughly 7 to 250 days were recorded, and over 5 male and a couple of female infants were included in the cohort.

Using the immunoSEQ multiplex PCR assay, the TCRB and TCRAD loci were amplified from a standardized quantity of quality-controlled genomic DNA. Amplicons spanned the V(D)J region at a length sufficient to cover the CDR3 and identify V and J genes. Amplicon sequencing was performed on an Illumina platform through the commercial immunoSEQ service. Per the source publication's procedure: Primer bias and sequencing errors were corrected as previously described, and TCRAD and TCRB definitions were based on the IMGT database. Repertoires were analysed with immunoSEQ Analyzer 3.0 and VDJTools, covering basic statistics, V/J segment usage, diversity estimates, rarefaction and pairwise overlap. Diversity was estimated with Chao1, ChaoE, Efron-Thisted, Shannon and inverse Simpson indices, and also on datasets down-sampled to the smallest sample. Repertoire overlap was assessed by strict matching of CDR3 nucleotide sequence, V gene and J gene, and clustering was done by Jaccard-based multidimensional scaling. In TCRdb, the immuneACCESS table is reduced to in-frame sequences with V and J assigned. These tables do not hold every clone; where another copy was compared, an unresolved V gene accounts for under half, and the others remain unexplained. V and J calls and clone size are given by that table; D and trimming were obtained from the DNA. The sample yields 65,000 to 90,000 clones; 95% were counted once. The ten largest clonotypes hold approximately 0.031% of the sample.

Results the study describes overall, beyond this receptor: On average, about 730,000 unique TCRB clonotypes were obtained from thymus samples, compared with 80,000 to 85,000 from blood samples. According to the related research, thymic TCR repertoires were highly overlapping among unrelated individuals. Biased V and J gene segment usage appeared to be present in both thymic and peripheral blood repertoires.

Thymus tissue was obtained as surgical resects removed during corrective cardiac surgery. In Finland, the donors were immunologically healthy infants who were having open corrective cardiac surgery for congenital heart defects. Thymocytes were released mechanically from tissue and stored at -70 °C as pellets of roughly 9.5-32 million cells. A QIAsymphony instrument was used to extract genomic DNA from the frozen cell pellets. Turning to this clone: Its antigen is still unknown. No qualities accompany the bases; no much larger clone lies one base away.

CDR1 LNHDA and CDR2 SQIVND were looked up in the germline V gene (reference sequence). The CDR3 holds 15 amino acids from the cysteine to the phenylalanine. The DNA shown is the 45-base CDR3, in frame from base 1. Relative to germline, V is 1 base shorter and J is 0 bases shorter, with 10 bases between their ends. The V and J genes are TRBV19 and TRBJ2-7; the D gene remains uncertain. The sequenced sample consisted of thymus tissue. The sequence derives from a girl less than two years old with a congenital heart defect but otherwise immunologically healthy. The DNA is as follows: TGTGCCAGTAGTATAGCTCGGACCTTCTCCTACGAGCAGTACTTC. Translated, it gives CASSIARTFSYEQYF.